The T cell receptor beta chain described here comes from a study of cytomegalovirus exposure and HLA in healthy donors. Study results and limitations: CMV serostatus was the only immune exposure information that was available. Across all donors, roughly uniform sequencing depth was an assumption of the presence/absence analyses. Overall, under 200 TCR beta chains were annotated as cytomegalovirus-associated. In a later analysis, specific HLA alleles were associated with about 18,000 TCR beta sequences at a 0.05 false discovery rate.

Remarks on this clone: Its antigen is currently unknown.

The germline V gene encodes CDR1 LNHDA and CDR2 SQIVND (reference sequence). This CDR3 spans 12 amino acids. Trimming cost V 6 bases and J 7 bases, with 9 bases left between them. Amplification used 60 Vbeta primers and 13 Jbeta primers. TCRdb's table, derived via immunoSEQ multiplex PCR, lists solely in-frame clones and lacks some. The data show approximately 110,000 clones, with approximately 70% seen just once and 5.4% held by the top ten. Sequencing was carried out using PBMCs. The V call is TRBV19, the J call TRBJ1-4; tentative D call: TRBD1 (6 bases). This TCR derives from a woman in her 70s in good health and CMV-seropositive. CDR3 nucleotide sequence: TGTGCCAGTAGGACAGGTGGTGAAAAACTGTTTTTT. Its protein is CASRTGGEKLFF.